One sample yielded the 2 T cell receptor beta chains listed below, sequenced in a study of T-cell memory formation after mild COVID-19. TCRdb re-derived calls from the 5' RACE reads in MiXCR, one entry per CDR3 protein. The repertoire includes more than 350,000 distinct CDR3 sequences, under 25% of them detected once, and around 12% sits in the top ten. The sample was PBMCs or a T cell subset sorted from them (not recorded which). Receptors were obtained from an adult woman who had mild COVID-19 (a few samples of this study predate the infection). Cell type and time point are not known.

The chain employs TRBV28 and TRBJ2-7, with a possible D match to TRBD1 (6 bases). V was clipped by 6 bases and J by 1 base, with 13 bases between them. Germline V gives CDR1 MDHEN, CDR2 SYDVKM. CDR3 size: 14 residues. DNA of the CDR3: TGTGCCAGCAGCCTGACAGGCTTTTCCTACGAGCAGTACTTC. Protein sequence: CASSLTGFSYEQYF.

This clonotype was seen a handful of times. The chain combines TRBV11-2 with TRBJ2-5; unclear D gene. CDR1 SGHAT and CDR2 FQNNGV come from the germline V gene. The V end was cut by 3 bases, the J end by 3 bases, with 8 bases between. There are 13 residues in the CDR3. This chain's CDR3 is CASSFYSKETQYF. CDR3 in DNA: TGTGCCAGCAGCTTTTACAGTAAAGAGACCCAGTACTTC.